This entry is about one T cell receptor (beta chain). Its antigen is currently unknown. The sample carries other DNA sequences with the same CDR3. Germline assignment: CDR1 MDHEN and CDR2 SYDVKM. This CDR3 contains 14 residues. The V gene end was trimmed by 3 bases and the J gene end by 2 bases; junction bases not matched to a gene: 2. Deep-level running was used for the assay. Authors' processing steps: Filtering was not the same, since immunoSEQ gave junction-only sequences without quality scores. The data were produced by immunoSEQ multiplex PCR, yet TCRdb's version contains in-frame clones alone and is incomplete. V, J and clone size were drawn from that table, and D and trimming were deduced from the DNA. Of about 1.1 million clones in the sample, 60% to 85% were seen once. This sample was taken from a study of shared clonotypes between healthy human individuals. The study's findings and limits: Roughly 5% of naive CD4 clonotypes were common to a few donors.

From CD4+ cells came CD45RA+ naive and CD45RA-negative memory subsets. The sequence derives from a man aged 18 to 30 in good health. Some clones in this sample may be carry-over from other donors' samples. V and J are TRBV28 and TRBJ2-7; 9 bases fit TRBD2. The material sequenced was memory CD4+ T cells from PBMCs. Subset meaning: CD45RA-negative fraction. As DNA, the CDR3 is TGTGCCAGCAGTTTGAGCGGGAGGACCTACGAGCAGTACTTC. Its translation: CASSLSGRTYEQYF. The full variable domain, in which reference TRBV28 and TRBJ2-7 provide the parts outside the CDR3, is DVKVTQSSRYLVKRTGEKVFLECVQDMDHENMFWYRQDPGLGLRLIYFSYDVKMKEKGDIPEGYSVSREKKERFSLILESASTNQTSMYLCASSLSGRTYEQYFGPGTRLTVT.